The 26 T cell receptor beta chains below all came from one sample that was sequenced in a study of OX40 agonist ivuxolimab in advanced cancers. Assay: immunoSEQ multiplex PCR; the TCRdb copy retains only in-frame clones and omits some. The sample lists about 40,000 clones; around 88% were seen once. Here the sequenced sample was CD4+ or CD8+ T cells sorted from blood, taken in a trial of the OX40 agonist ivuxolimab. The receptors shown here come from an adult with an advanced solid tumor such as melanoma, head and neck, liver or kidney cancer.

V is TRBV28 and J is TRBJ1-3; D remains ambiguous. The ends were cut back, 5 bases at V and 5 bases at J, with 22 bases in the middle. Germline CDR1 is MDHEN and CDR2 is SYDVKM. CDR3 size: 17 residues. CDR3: CASSPPPGHPRRNTIYF. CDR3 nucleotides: TGTGCCAGCAGTCCCCCTCCCGGGCACCCGAGGAGAAACACCATATATTTT.

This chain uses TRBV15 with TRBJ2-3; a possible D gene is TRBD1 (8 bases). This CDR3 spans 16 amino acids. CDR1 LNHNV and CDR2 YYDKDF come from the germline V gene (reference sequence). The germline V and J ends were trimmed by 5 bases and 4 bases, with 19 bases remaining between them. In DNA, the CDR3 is TGTGCCACCAGCCGAGTAGGACAGGGAGGGCCAGATACGCAGTATTTT. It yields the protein CATSRVGQGGPDTQYF.

In nucleotides, the CDR3 is TGTGCCAGCAGTTTAGCGGGAGGTCTCTACAATGAGCAGTTCTTC. This translates into CASSLAGGLYNEQFF. This sequence joins TRBV7-3 and TRBJ2-1, with 10 bases aligning to TRBD2. Germline CDR1 and CDR2: SGHTA and FQGTGA. Germline trimming cut 6 bases from V and 3 bases from J; bases unmatched to any gene: 5. CDR3 length: 15 amino acids.

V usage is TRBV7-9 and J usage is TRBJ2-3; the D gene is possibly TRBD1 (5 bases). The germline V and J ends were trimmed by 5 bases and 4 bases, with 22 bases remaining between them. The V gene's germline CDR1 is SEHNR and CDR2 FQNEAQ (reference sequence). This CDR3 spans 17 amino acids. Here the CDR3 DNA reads TGTGCCAGCAGCGGGCAGGGATTGAAGGGTTCGCCAGATACGCAGTATTTT. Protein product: CASSGQGLKGSPDTQYF.

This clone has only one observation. For the CDR3, the DNA is TGTGCCAGTACTGAGGGGTATAAGCAGTACTTC. Encoded protein: CASTEGYKQYF. The V call is TRBV19, the J call TRBJ2-7; D tentatively fits TRBD1 or TRBD2 (5 bases each). Germline CDR1 reads LNHDA; CDR2 reads SQIVND (reference sequence). The germline V and J ends were trimmed by 7 bases and 8 bases, with 12 bases remaining between them. The CDR3 extends over 11 amino acids. Using reference TRBV19 and TRBJ2-7 for the parts outside the CDR3, the full variable domain is DGGITQSPKYLFRKEGQNVTLSCEQNLNHDAMYWYRQDPGQGLRLIYYSQIVNDFQKGDIAEGYSVSREKKESFPLTVTSAQKNPTAFYLCASTEGYKQYFGPGTRLTVT.

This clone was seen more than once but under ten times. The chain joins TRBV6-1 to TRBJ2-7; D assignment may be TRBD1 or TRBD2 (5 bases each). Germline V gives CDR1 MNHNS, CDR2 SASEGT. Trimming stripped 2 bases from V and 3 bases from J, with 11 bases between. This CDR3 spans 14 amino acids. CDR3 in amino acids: CASSERRGHYEQYF. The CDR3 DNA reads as TGTGCCAGCAGTGAACGTCGGGGCCACTACGAGCAGTACTTC.

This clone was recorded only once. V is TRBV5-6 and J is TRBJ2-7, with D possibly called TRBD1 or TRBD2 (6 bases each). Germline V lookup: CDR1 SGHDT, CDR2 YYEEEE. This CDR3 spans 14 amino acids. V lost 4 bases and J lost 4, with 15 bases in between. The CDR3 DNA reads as TGTGCCAGCAGCACCGCGAGAGGGGGGTACGAGCAGTACTTC. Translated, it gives CASSTARGGYEQYF.

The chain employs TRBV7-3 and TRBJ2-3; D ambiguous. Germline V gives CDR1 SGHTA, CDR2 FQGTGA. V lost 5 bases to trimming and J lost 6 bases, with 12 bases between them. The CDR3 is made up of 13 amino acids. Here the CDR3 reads CASSPDHPDTQYF. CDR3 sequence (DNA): TGTGCCAGCAGCCCCGATCATCCCGATACGCAGTATTTT.

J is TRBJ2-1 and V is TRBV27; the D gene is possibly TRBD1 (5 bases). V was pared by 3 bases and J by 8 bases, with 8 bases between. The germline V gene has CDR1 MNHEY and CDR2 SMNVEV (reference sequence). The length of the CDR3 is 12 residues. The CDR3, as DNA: TGTGCCAGCAGTTTTTTAGGGGATGAGCAGTTCTTC. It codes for CASSFLGDEQFF.

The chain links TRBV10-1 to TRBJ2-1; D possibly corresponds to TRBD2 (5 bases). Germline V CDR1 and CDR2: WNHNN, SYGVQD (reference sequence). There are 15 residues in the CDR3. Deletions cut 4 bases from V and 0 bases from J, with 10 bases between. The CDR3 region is CASSADSSSYNEQFF. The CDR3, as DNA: TGCGCCAGCAGTGCGGACTCGAGCTCCTACAATGAGCAGTTCTTC.

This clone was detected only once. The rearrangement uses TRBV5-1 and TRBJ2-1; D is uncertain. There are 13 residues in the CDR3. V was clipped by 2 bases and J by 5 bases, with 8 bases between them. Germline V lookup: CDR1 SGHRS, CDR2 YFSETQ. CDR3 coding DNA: TGCGCCAGCAGCTTCCCACCAAACAATGAGCAGTTCTTC. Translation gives CASSFPPNNEQFF. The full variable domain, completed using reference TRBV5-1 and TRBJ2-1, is KAGVTQTPRYLIKTRGQQVTLSCSPISGHRSVSWYQQTPGQGLQFLFEYFSETQRNKGNFPGRFSGRQFSNSRSEMNVSTLELGDSALYLCASSFPPNNEQFFGPGTRLTVL.

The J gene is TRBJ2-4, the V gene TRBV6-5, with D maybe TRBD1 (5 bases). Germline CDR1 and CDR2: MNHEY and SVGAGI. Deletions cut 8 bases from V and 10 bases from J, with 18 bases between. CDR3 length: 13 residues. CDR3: CASGPDSDRIQYF. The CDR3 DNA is TGTGCCAGCGGTCCTGACAGCGATCGGATTCAGTACTTC.

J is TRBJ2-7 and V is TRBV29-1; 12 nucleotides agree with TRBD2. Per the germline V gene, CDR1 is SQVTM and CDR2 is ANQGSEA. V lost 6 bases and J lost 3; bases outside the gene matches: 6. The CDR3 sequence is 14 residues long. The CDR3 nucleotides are TGCAGCGTGGGGGGACTAGCGGGCGACTACGAGCAGTACTTC. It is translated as CSVGGLAGDYEQYF.

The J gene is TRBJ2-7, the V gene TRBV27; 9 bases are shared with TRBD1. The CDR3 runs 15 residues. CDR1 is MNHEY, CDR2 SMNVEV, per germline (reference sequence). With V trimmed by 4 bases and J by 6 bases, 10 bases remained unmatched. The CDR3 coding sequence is TGTGCCAGCAGTTCGGGACAGGGAGGGGGAGGCGAGCAGTACTTC. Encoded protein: CASSSGQGGGGEQYF.

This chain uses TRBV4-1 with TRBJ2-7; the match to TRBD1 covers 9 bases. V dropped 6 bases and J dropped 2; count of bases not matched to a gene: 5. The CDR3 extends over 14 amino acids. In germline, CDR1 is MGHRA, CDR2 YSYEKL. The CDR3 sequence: CASSQGQGAYEQYF. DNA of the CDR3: TGCGCCAGCAGTCAGGGACAGGGCGCCTACGAGCAGTACTTC.

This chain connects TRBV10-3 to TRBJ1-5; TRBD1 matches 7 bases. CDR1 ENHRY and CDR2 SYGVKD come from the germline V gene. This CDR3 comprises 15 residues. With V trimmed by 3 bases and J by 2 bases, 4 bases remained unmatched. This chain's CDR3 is CAISEAGGGNQPQHF. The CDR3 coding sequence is TGTGCCATCAGTGAAGCAGGGGGGGGCAATCAGCCCCAGCATTTT.

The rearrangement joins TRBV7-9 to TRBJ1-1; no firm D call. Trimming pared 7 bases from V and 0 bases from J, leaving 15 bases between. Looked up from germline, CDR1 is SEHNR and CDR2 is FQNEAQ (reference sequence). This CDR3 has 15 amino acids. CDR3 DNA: TGTGCCAGCACCCAAGGCGCGGCCCTGAACACTGAAGCTTTCTTT. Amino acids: CASTQGAALNTEAFF.

CDR3 nucleotide sequence: TGTGCCAGTACCGACAGGACAGGGCGGGATCAGCCCCAGCATTTT. This gives the protein CASTDRTGRDQPQHF. V and J are TRBV19 and TRBJ1-5; 8 positions match TRBD1. The V segment lost 7 bases and the J segment 5 bases; nucleotides outside the gene matches: 10. The length of the CDR3 is 15 residues. Germline V gene data show CDR1 as LNHDA and CDR2 as SQIVND (reference sequence).

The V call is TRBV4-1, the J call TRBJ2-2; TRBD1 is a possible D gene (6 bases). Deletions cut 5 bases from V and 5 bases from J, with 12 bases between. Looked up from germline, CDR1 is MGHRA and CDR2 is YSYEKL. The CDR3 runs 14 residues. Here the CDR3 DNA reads TGCGCCAGCAGCTTCAAACAGGGTACCGGGGAGCTGTTTTTT. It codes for CASSFKQGTGELFF.

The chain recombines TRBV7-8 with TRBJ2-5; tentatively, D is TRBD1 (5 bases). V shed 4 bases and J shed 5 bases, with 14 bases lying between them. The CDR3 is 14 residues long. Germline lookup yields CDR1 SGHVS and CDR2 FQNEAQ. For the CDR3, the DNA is TGTGCCAGCAGCTCCGACAGCGCAGGGGAGACCCAGTACTTC. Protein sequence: CASSSDSAGETQYF.

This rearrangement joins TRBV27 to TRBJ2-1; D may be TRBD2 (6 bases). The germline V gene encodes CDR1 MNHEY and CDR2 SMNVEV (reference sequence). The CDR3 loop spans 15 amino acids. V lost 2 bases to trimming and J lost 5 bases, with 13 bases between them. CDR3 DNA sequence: TGTGCCAGCAGTTTAGGGGGGATAGGACACAATGAGCAGTTCTTC. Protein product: CASSLGGIGHNEQFF.

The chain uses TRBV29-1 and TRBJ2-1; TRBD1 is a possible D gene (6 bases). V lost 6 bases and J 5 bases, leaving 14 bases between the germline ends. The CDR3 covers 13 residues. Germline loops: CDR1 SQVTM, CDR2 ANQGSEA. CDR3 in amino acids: CSVVDTGHNEQFF. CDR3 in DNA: TGCAGCGTCGTGGACACAGGGCACAATGAGCAGTTCTTC.

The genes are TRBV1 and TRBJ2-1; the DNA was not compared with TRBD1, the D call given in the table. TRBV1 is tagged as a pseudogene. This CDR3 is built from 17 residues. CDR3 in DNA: TGCACCAGCAGCCAAGATGGCGACCCCCCGCAGGACAATGAGCAGTTCTTC. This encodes CTSSQDGDPPQDNEQFF.

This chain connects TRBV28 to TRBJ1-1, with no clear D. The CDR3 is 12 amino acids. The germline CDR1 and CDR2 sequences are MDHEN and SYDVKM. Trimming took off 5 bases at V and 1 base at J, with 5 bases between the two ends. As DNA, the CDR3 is TGTGCCAGCAGTCCGGCGAACACTGAAGCTTTCTTT. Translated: CASSPANTEAFF.

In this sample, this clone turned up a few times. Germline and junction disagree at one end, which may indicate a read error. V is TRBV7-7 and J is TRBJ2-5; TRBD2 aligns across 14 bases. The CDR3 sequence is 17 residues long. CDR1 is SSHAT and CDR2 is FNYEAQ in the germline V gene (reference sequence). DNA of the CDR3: TGTGCTAGCAGCTTACCCCGGACTAGCGGGAGGCAAGAGACCCAGTACTTC. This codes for CASSLPRTSGRQETQYF.

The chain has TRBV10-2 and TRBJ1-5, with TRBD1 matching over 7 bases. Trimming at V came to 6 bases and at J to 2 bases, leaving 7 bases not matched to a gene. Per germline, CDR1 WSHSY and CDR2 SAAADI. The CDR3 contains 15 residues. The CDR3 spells CASRRGGLGNQPQHF. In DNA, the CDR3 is TGCGCCAGCAGGCGAGGGGGCTTGGGCAATCAGCCCCAGCATTTT.